These 14 T cell receptor beta chains share one sample of origin, sequenced in a study of breast tumors, draining lymph nodes, adjacent tissues. TCRdb reprocessed the multiplex PCR reads via MiXCR and lists one record per CDR3 protein. The sample has 47,000 or so distinct CDR3 sequences; under 25% are singletons. Sequenced material: breast tumor tissue. The receptors derive from a female donor with breast cancer. Some clones in this sample may be carry-over from other donors' samples.

At least ten counts were recorded for this clonotype. The chain uses TRBV3-1 and TRBJ2-7; 14 bases fit TRBD2. The CDR3 covers 15 residues. CDR1 is LGHDT and CDR2 is YNNKEL in the germline V gene (reference sequence). V shed 4 bases and J 9 bases; nucleotides not matched to a gene: 8. The CDR3 region has the DNA TGTGCCAGCAGCCGACTAGCGGGAGGGCCGTCCTGGCAGTACTTC. Encoded protein: CASSRLAGGPSWQYF.

This clonotype was found many times. The CDR3 reads CASSFGPRQTSTDTQYF. The DNA of the CDR3 is TGCGCCAGCAGCTTTGGCCCCCGACAAACTAGCACAGATACGCAGTATTTT. The chain employs TRBV5-1 and TRBJ2-3, with no clear D. Germline CDR1 reads SGHRS; CDR2 reads YFSETQ. The CDR3 extends over 17 amino acids. V lost 2 bases and J 0 bases, leaving 16 bases between the germline ends.

A word on this clonotype: Being one base from a much bigger clone, this may be a read error. CDR3 nucleotides: TGTGCCTGTAGTCCATATCATGCAACTAATGAAAAACTGTTTTTT. Its translation is CACSPYHATNEKLFF. V and J are TRBV19 and TRBJ1-4, with no clear D. The CDR3 extends over 15 amino acids. Germline CDR1 reads LNHDA; CDR2 reads SQIVND (reference sequence).

This clonotype was seen repeatedly, ten times or more. V gene TRBV27 combines with J gene TRBJ1-5, with D perhaps TRBD1 (6 bases). Germline CDR1 MNHEY, CDR2 SMNVEV (reference sequence). This CDR3 is 15 amino acids long. The germline V and J ends were trimmed by 2 bases and 5 bases, with 13 bases remaining between them. CDR3 bases: TGTGCCAGCAGTTTAGGGGGGGCCAGCCATCAGCCCCAGCATTTT. Protein: CASSLGGASHQPQHF.

This clonotype occurred many times. This chain uses TRBV19 with TRBJ1-5; no firm D call. The germline V and J ends were trimmed by 2 bases and 7 bases, with 15 bases remaining between them. The germline V gene has CDR1 LNHDA and CDR2 SQIVND (reference sequence). The CDR3 has 15 amino acids. DNA of the CDR3: TGTGCCAGTAGTATAACCCGTGGCTGGGGACAGCCCCAGCATTTT. Translating gives CASSITRGWGQPQHF. Using reference TRBV19 and TRBJ1-5 for the parts outside the CDR3, the full variable domain is DGGITQSPKYLFRKEGQNVTLSCEQNLNHDAMYWYRQDPGQGLRLIYYSQIVNDFQKGDIAEGYSVSREKKESFPLTVTSAQKNPTAFYLCASSITRGWGQPQHFGDGTRLSIL.

This clonotype has at least ten counts. This chain connects TRBV4-2 to TRBJ2-5; D unclear. The germline gives CDR1 LGHNA, CDR2 YNFKEQ. V lost 0 bases to trimming and J lost 5 bases, with 10 bases between them. The CDR3 runs to 14 residues. The CDR3 loop reads CASSQDYSGETQYF. The CDR3, as DNA: TGTGCCAGCAGCCAAGATTACTCTGGGGAGACCCAGTACTTC.

The V gene is TRBV2, the J gene TRBJ2-3; D gene ambiguous. CDR1 and CDR2 from the germline V gene are SNHLY and FYNNEI. The CDR3 has 13 amino acids. V gave up 4 bases and J gave up 1 base, with 6 bases separating them. CDR3 nucleotide sequence: TGTGCCAGCAGTGTTTTGGGCACAGATACGCAGTATTTT. It codes for CASSVLGTDTQYF.

The table lists this clonotype with many counts. The chain couples TRBV15 to TRBJ1-6; TRBD1 agrees at 8 bases. The germline gives CDR1 LNHNV, CDR2 YYDKDF (reference sequence). The ends lost 1 base at V and 14 bases at J; junction bases unmatched: 7. The CDR3 consists of 14 residues. CDR3: CATSRGTGSVALHF. In nucleotides, the CDR3 is TGTGCCACCAGCAGAGGGACAGGGAGCGTTGCCCTCCACTTT.

In this sample, this clonotype turned up many times. The chain recombines TRBV20-1 with TRBJ2-7, with D perhaps being TRBD1 or TRBD2 (5 bases each). Germline CDR1 is DFQATT and CDR2 is SNEGSKA (reference sequence). V was shortened by 0 bases and J by 3 bases, with 21 bases between the two germline ends. The CDR3 is made up of 17 amino acids. The CDR3 coding sequence is TGCAGTGCTAGAGACTTAAACGGGACCTTCCTCAACTACGAGCAGTACTTC. Translated, it gives CSARDLNGTFLNYEQYF.

This clonotype has a count of ten or more. This chain joins TRBV9 and TRBJ2-3, with 8 nucleotides matching TRBD2. In germline, CDR1 is SGDLS, CDR2 YYNGEE. With V trimmed by 0 bases and J by 5 bases, 8 bases remained unmatched. The CDR3 has 16 residues. This chain's CDR3 is CASSVDQRELEDTQYF. For the CDR3, the DNA is TGTGCCAGCAGCGTAGATCAGCGGGAGTTGGAAGATACGCAGTATTTT.

This clonotype was counted ten times or more. The chain employs TRBV9 and TRBJ2-1; no clear D. The CDR3 sequence is 15 residues long. Germline V gene lookup returns CDR1 SGDLS and CDR2 YYNGEE. V shed 0 bases and J shed 8 bases, with 15 bases lying between them. CDR3 in amino acids: CASSVGPELGYEQFF. CDR3 in DNA: TGTGCCAGCAGCGTAGGACCGGAGCTAGGCTATGAGCAGTTCTTC.

In this sample, this clonotype turned up many times. This chain links TRBV5-1 with TRBJ2-3; 14 bases are shared with TRBD2. The V and J ends lost 4 bases and 5 bases, in that order; junction bases with no gene match: 6. Looked up from germline, CDR1 is SGHRS and CDR2 is YFSETQ. The CDR3 extends over 16 amino acids. The DNA of the CDR3 is TGCGCCAGCAGCCAGGGGACTAGCGGGGGTCGAGATACGCAGTATTTT. This encodes CASSQGTSGGRDTQYF.

Ten or more counts support this clonotype. The V call is TRBV9, the J call TRBJ1-2; D remains unclear. Germline CDR1 is SGDLS and CDR2 is YYNGEE. Trimming took off 3 bases at V and 3 bases at J, with 6 bases between the two ends. This CDR3 is built from 12 residues. The chain's CDR3 is CASSGRYYGYTF. DNA of the CDR3: TGTGCCAGCAGCGGCCGATACTATGGCTACACCTTC.

The table lists this clonotype with many counts. V is TRBV5-1 and J is TRBJ1-2; D call uncertain. Germline V gives CDR1 SGHRS, CDR2 YFSETQ. Trimming took off 0 bases at V and 2 bases at J, with 11 bases between the two ends. The CDR3 extends over 15 amino acids. The DNA of the CDR3 is TGCGCCAGCAGCTTGGCCCCCGGCGGGAACTATGGCTACACCTTC. This encodes CASSLAPGGNYGYTF.